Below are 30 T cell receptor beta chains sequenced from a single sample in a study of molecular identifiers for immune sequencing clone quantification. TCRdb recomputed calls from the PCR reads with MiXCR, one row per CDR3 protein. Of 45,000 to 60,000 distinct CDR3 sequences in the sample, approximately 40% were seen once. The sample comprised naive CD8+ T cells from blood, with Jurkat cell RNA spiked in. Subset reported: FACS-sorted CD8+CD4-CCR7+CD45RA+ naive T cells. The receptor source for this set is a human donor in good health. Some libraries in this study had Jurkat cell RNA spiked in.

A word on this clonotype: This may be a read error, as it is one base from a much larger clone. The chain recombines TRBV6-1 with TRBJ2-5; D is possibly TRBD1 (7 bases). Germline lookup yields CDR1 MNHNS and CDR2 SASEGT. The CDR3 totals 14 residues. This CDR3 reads CACSEGGGQETQYF. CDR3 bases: TGTGCCTGCAGTGAAGGAGGGGGCCAGGAGACCCAGTACTTC.

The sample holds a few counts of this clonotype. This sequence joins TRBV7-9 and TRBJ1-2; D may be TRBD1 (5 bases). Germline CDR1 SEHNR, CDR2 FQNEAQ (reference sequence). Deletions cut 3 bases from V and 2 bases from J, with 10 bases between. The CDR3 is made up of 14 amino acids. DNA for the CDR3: TGTGCCAGCAGCTTGGGCAGGGTCAACTATGGCTACACCTTC. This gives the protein CASSLGRVNYGYTF.

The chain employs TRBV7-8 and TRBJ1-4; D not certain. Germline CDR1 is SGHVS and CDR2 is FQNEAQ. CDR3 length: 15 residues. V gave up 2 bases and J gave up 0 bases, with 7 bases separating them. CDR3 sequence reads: CASSLRVSTNEKLFF. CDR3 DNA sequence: TGTGCCAGCAGCTTACGAGTTTCAACTAATGAAAAACTGTTTTTT.

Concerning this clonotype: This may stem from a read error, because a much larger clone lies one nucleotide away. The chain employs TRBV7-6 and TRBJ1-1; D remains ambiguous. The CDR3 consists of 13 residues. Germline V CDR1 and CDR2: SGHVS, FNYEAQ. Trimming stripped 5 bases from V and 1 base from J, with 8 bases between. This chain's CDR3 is CASSVGSNTEAFF. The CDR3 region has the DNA TGTGCCAGCAGCGTTGGGTCGAACACTGAAGCTTTCTTT. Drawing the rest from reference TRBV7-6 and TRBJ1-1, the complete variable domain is GAGVSQSPRYKVTKRGQDVALRCDPISGHVSLYWYRQALGQGPEFLTYFNYEAQQDKSGLPNDRFSAERPEGSISTLTIQRTEQRDSAMYRCASSVGSNTEAFFGQGTRLTVV.

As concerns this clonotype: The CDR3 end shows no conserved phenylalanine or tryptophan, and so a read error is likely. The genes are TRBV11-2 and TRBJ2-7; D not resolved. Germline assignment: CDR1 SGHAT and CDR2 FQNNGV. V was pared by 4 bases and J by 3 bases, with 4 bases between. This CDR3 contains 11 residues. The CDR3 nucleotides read TGTGCCAGCAGCTGGAGCTACGAGCAGTACATC. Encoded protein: CASSWSYEQYI.

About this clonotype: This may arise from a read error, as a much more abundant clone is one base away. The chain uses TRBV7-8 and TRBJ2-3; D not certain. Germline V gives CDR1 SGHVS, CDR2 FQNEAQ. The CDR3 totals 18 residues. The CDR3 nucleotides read TGTGCCAGCAGCTCCACCACGCGACTCCGTGCCAACACAGAAACGCAGTATTTT. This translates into CASSSTTRLRANTETQYF. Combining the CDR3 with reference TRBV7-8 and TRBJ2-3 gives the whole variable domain GAGVSQSPRYKVAKRGQDVALRCDPISGHVSLFWYQQALGQGPEFLTYFQNEAQLDKSGLPSDRFFAERPEGSVSTLKIQRTQQEDSAVYLCASSSTTRLRANTETQYFGPGTRLTVL.

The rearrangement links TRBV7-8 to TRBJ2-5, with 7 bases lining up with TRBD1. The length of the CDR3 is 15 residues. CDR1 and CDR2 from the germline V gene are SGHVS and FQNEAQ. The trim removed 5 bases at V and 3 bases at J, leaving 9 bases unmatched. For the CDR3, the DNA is TGTGCCAGCAGCGGAAGGGACAGCTCCAAAGAGACCCAGTACTTC. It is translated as CASSGRDSSKETQYF.

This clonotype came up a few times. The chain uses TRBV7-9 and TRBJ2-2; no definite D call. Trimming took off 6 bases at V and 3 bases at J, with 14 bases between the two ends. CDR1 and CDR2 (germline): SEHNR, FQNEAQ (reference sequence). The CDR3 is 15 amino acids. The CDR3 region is CASSFTALYTGELFF. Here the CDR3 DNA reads TGTGCCAGCAGTTTTACAGCCCTATACACCGGGGAGCTGTTTTTT.

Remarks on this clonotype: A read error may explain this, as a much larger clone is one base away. The CDR3 region has the DNA TGCAGTGCTAGTCCTAGCGGGAGAGCTACAGATACGCAGAATTTT. Translated, it gives CSASPSGRATDTQNF. The chain carries TRBV20-1 and TRBJ2-3; 10 bases line up with TRBD2. The germline CDR1 and CDR2 sequences are DFQATT and SNEGSKA (reference sequence). The CDR3 runs to 15 residues.

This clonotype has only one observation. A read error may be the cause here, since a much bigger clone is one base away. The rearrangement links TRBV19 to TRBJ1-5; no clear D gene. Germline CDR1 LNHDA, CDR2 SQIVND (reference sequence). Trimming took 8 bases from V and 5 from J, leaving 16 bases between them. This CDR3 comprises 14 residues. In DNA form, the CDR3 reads TGTGCCAGTTGGACCCTTAGGAGGTATCAGCCCCAGCATTTT. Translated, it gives CASWTLRRYQPQHF.

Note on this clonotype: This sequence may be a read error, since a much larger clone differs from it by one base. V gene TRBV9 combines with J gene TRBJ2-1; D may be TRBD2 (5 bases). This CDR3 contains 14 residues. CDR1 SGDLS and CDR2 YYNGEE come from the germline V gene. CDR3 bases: TGTGCCAGCAGCGTAGATAGCGCCTACAGTGAGCAGTTCTTC. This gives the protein CASSVDSAYSEQFF.

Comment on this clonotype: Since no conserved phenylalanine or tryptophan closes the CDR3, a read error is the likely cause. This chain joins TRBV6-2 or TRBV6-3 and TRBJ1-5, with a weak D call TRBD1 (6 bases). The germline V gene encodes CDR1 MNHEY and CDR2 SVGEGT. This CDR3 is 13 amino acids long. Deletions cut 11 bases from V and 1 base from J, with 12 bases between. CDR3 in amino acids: CACRDRSNQPQHI. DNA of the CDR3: TGTGCCTGCCGTGACAGGAGCAATCAGCCCCAGCATATT.

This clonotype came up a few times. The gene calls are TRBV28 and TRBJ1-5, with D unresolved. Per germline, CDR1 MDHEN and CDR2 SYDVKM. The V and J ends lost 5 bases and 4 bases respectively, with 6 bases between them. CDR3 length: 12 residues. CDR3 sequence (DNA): TGTGCCAGCAGTCCCTATAATCAGCCCCAGCATTTT. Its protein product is CASSPYNQPQHF.

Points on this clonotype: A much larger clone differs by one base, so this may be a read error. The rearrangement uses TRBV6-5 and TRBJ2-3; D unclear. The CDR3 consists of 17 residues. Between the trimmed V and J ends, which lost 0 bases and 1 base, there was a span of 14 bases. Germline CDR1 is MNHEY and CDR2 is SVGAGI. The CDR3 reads CASSYSRKLGCTDTQYF. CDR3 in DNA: TGTGCCAGCAGTTACTCGAGGAAGCTGGGCTGCACAGATACGCAGTATTTT.

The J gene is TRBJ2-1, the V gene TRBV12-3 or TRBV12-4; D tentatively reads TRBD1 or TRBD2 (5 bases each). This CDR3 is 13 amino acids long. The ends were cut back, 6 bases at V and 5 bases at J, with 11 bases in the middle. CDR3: CASSLGPNNEQFF. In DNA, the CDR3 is TGTGCCAGCAGCCTGGGACCCAACAATGAGCAGTTCTTC.

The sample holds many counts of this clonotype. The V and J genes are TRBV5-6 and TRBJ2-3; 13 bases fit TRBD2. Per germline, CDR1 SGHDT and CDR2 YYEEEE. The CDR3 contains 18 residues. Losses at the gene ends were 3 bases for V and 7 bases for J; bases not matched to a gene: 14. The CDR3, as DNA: TGTGCCAGCAGCTCACTAACCTCTTGGACTAGCGGGAGTTATACGCAGTATTTT. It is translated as CASSSLTSWTSGSYTQYF. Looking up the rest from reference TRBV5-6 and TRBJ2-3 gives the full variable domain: DAGVTQSPTHLIKTRGQQVTLRCSPKSGHDTVSWYQQALGQGPQFIFQYYEEEERQRGNFPDRFSGHQFPNYSSELNVNALLLGDSALYLCASSSLTSWTSGSYTQYFGPGTRLTVL.

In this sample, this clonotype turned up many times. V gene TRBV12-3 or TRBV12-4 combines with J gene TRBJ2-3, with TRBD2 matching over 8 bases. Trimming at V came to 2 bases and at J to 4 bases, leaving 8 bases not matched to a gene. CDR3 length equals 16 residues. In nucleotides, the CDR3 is TGTGCCAGCAGTTTATCCGGGACTAGTTCCGCAGATACGCAGTATTTT. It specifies CASSLSGTSSADTQYF.

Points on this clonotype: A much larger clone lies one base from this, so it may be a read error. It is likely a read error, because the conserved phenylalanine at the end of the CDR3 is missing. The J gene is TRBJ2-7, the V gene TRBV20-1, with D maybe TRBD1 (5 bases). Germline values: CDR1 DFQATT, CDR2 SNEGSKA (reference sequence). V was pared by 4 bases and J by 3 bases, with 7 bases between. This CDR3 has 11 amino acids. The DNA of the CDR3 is TGCAGTGCTATACAGGTCTACGAGCAGTACTAC. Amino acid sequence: CSAIQVYEQYY.

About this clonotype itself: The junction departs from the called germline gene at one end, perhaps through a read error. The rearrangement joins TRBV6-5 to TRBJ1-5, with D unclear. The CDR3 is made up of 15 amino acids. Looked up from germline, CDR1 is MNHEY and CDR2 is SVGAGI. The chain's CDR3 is CASSYLPASTQPQQF. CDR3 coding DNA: TGTGCCAGCAGTTACCTACCCGCCTCCACTCAGCCCCAGCAATTT.

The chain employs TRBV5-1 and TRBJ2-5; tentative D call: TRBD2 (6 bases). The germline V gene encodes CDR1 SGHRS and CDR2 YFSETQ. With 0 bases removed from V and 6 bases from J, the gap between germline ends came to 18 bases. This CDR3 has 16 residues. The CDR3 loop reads CASSLEASEGRQTQYF. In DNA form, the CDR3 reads TGCGCCAGCAGCTTGGAGGCCAGCGAGGGGAGGCAGACCCAGTACTTC.

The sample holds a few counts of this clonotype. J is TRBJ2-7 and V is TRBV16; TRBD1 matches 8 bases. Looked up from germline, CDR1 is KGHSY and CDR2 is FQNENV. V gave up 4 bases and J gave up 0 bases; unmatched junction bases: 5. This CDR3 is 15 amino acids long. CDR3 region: CASSPGQGRSYEQYF. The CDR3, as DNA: TGTGCCAGCAGCCCAGGACAGGGCCGCTCCTACGAGCAGTACTTC.

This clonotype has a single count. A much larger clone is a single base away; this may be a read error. This CDR3 reads CASSQVLVGTEAIF. In DNA, the CDR3 is TGTGCCAGCAGCCAAGTCCTGGTGGGCACTGAAGCTATCTTT. The chain has TRBV7-6 and TRBJ1-1; the D is unclear. The germline CDR1 and CDR2 sequences are SGHVS and FNYEAQ. The CDR3 length is 14 residues.

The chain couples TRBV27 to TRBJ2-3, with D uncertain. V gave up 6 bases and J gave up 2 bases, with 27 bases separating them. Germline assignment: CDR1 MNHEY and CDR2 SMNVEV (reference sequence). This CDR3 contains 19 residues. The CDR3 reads CASSLATKTRHVSTDTQYF. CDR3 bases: TGTGCCAGCAGCCTTGCAACAAAGACAAGGCACGTTTCCACAGATACGCAGTATTTT.

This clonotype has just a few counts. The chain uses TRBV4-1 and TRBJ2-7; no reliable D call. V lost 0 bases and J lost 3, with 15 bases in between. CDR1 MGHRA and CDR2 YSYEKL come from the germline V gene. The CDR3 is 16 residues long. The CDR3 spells CASSQEPQGADYEQYF. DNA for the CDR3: TGCGCCAGCAGCCAAGAGCCCCAAGGCGCGGACTACGAGCAGTACTTC.

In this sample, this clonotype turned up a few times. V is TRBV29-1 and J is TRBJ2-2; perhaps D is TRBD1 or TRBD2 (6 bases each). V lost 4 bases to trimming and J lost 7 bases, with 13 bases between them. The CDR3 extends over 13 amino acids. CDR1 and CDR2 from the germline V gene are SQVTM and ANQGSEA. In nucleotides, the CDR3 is TGCAGCGTTGGGACGGGGGCGTACGGGGAGCTGTTTTTT. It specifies CSVGTGAYGELFF.

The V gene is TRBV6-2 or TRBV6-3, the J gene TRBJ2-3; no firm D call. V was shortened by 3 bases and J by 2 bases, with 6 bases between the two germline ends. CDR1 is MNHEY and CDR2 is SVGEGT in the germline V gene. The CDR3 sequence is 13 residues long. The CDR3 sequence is CASSYVITDTQYF. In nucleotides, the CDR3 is TGTGCCAGCAGTTATGTTATCACAGATACGCAGTATTTT.

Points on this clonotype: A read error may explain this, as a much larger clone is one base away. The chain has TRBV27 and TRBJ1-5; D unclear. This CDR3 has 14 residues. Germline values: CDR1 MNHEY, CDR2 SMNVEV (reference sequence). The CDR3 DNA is TGTGCCAGCAGGTTGGGGAATAGCAATCAGCTCCAGCATTTT. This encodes CASRLGNSNQLQHF.

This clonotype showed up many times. The CDR3 sequence: CASSLFAESSYNEQFF. DNA of the CDR3: TGTGCCAGCAGCTTATTTGCGGAGAGCTCCTACAATGAGCAGTTCTTC. This chain connects TRBV7-8 to TRBJ2-1; D uncertain. Germline CDR1 is SGHVS and CDR2 is FQNEAQ. V was pared by 2 bases and J by 0 bases, with 11 bases between. The CDR3 consists of 16 residues.

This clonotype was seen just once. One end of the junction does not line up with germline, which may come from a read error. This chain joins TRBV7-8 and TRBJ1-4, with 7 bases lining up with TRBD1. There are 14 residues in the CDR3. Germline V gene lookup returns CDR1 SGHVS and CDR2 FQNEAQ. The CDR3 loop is CASSSRGTNEKLIF. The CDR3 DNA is TGTGCCAGCAGCTCCAGGGGGACTAATGAAAAACTGATTTTT.

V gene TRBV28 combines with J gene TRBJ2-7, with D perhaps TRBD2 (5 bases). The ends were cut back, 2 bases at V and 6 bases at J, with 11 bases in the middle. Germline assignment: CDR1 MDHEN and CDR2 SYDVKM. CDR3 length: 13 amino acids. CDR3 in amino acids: CASSLITRSEQYF. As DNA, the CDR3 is TGTGCCAGCAGTTTAATTACTAGGTCCGAGCAGTACTTC.